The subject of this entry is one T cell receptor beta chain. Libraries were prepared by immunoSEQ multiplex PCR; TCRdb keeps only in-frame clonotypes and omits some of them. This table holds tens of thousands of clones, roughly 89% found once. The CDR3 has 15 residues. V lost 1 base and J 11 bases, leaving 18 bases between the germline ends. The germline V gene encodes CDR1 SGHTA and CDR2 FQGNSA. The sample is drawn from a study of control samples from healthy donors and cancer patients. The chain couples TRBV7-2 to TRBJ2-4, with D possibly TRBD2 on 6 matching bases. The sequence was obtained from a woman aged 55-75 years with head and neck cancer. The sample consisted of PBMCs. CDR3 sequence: CASSLVVGGWRVQYF. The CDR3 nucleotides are TGTGCCAGCAGCTTAGTGGTTGGGGGGTGGAGGGTTCAGTACTTC. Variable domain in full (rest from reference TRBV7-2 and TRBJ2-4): GAGVSQSPSNKVTEKGKDVELRCDPISGHTALYWYRQSLGQGLEFLIYFQGNSAPDKSGLPSDRFSAERTGGSVSTLTIQRTQQEDSAVYLCASSLVVGGWRVQYFGAGTRLSVL.